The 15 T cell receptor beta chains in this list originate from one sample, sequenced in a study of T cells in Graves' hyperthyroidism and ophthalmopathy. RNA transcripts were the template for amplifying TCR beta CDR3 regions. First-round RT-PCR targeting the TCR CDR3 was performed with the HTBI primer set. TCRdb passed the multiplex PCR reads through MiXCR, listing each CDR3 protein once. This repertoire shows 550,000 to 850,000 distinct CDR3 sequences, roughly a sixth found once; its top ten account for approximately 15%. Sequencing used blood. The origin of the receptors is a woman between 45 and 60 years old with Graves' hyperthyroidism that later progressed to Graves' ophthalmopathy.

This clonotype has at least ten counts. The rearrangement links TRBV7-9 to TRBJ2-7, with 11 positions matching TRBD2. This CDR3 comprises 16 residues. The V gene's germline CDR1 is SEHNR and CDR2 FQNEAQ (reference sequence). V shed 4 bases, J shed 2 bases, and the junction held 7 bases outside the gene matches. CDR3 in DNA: TGTGCCAGCAGCTCCCCAGGGACTAGCGGAACCTACGAGCAGTACTTC. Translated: CASSSPGTSGTYEQYF. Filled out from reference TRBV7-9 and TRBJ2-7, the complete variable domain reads DTGVSQNPRHKITKRGQNVTFRCDPISEHNRLYWYRQTLGQGPEFLTYFQNEAQLEKSRLLSDRFSAERPKGSFSTLEIQRTEQGDSAMYLCASSSPGTSGTYEQYFGPGTRLTVT.

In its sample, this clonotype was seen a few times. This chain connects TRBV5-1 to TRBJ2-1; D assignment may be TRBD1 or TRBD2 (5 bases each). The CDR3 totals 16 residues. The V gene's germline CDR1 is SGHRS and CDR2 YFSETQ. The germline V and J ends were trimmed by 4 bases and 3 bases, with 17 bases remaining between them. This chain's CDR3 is CASSRGADLIYNEQFF. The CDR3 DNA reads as TGCGCCAGCAGCCGGGGCGCTGACTTAATCTACAATGAGCAGTTCTTC.

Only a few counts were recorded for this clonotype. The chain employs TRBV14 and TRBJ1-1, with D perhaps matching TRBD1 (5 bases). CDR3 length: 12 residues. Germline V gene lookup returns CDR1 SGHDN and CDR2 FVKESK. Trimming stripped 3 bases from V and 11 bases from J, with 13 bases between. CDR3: CASSHGAVWAFF. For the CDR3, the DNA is TGTGCCAGCAGCCACGGGGCAGTCTGGGCTTTCTTT. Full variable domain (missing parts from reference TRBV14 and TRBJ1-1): EAGVTQFPSHSVIEKGQTVTLRCDPISGHDNLYWYRRVMGKEIKFLLHFVKESKQDESGMPNNRFLAERTGGTYSTLKVQPAELEDSGVYFCASSHGAVWAFFGQGTRLTVV.

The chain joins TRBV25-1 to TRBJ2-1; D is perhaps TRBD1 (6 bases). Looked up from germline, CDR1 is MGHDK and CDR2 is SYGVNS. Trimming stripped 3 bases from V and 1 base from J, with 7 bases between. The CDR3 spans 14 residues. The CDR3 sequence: CASSDGTSYNEQFF. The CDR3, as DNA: TGTGCCAGCAGTGATGGGACATCCTACAATGAGCAGTTCTTC.

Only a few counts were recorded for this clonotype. The CDR3 here is CASSFAGGTEAFF. The CDR3 DNA is TGTGCCAGCAGTTTCGCAGGGGGCACTGAAGCTTTCTTT. The rearrangement links TRBV7-2 to TRBJ1-1, with TRBD1 matching 7 bases. The V gene's germline CDR1 is SGHTA and CDR2 FQGNSA. The CDR3 consists of 13 residues. V shed 6 bases and J 4 bases; nucleotides not matched to a gene: 5.

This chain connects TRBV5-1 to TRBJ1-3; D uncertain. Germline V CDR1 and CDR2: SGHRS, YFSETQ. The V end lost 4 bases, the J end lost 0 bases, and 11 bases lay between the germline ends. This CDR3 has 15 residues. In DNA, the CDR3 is TGCGCCAGCAGCCCCCGGGAGAACTCTGGAAACACCATATATTTT. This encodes CASSPRENSGNTIYF.

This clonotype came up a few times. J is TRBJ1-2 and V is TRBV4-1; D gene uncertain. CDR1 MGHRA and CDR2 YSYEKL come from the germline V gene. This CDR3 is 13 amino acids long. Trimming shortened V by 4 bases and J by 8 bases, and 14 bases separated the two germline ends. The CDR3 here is CASSRDLAGGYTF. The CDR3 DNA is TGCGCCAGCAGCCGGGATCTGGCGGGAGGCTACACCTTC.

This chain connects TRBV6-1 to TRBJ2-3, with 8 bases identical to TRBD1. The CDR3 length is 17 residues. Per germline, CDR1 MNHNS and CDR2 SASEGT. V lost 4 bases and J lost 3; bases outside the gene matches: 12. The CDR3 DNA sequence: TGTGCCAGCAGTGGAGACGACAGGGGTGGAGGTACAGATACGCAGTATTTT. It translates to CASSGDDRGGGTDTQYF.

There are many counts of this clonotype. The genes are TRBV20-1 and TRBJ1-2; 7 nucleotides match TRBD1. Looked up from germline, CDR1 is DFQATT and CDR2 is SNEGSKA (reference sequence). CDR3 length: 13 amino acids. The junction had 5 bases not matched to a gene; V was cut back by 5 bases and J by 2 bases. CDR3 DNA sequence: TGCAGTGCTGGAAACAGGGGAAACTATGGCTACACCTTC. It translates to CSAGNRGNYGYTF.

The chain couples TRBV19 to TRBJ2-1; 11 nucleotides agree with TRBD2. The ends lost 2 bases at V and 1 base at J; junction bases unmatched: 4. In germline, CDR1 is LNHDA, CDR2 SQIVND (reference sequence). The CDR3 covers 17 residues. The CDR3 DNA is TGTGCCAGTAGTATACTAGCGGGGGGTCTTTCCTACAATGAGCAGTTCTTC. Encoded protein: CASSILAGGLSYNEQFF.

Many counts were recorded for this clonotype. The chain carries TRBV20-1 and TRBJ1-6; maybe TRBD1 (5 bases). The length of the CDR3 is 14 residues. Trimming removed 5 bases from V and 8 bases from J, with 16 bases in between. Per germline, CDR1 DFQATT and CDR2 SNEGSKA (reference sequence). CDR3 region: CSADPGGTHSPLHF. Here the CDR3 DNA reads TGCAGTGCTGACCCGGGAGGGACTCATTCACCCCTCCACTTT.

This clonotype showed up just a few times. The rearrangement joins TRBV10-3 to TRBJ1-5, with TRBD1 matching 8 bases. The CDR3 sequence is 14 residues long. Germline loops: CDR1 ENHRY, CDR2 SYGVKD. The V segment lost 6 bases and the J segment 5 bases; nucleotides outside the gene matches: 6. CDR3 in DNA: TGTGCCATCAGCCGACAGGGGATGGATCAGCCCCAGCATTTT. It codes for CAISRQGMDQPQHF.

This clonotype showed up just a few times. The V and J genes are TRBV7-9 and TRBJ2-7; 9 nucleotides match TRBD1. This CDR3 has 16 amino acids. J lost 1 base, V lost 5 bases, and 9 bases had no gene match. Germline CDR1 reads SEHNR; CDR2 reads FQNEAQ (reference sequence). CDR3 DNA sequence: TGTGCCAGCAGCCAACGGTCAGACAGGGGGTCCTACGAGCAGTACTTC. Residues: CASSQRSDRGSYEQYF.

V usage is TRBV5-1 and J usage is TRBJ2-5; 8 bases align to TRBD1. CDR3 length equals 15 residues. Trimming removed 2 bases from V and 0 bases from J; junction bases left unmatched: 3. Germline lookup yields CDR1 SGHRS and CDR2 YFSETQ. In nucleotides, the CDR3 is TGCGCCAGCAGCTTCGGGACAGGATACCAAGAGACCCAGTACTTC. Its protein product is CASSFGTGYQETQYF.

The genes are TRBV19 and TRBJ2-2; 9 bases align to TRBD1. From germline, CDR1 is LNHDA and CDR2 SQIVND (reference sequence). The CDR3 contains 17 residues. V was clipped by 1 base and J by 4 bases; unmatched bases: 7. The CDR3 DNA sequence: TGTGCCAGTAGTATAGCTCGCGGGACAGGGCTCACCGGGGAGCTGTTTTTT. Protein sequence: CASSIARGTGLTGELFF.